Listed here are 26 T cell receptor beta chains from one sample, sequenced in a study of blood T cell repertoires in COVID-19. The data were produced by immunoSEQ multiplex PCR, yet TCRdb's version contains in-frame clones alone and is incomplete. Of approximately 210,000 clones detected, approximately 80% appear once; the ten largest clones hold 8.9%. Sequenced sample: PBMCs or T cells enriched from blood (not recorded which). Receptors were obtained from a woman in her 50s with acute COVID-19.

The rearrangement joins TRBV5-1 to TRBJ2-7, with 7 positions matching TRBD1. The germline CDR1 and CDR2 sequences are SGHRS and YFSETQ. The V and J ends lost 0 bases and 6 bases, in that order; junction bases with no gene match: 6. This CDR3 is built from 14 residues. CDR3 sequence (DNA): TGCGCCAGCAGCTTGGGACAGGGCCCGGGCGAGCAGTACTTC. It specifies CASSLGQGPGEQYF.

The chain employs TRBV7-7 and TRBJ2-1, with 7 bases aligning to TRBD2. After removal of 6 bases from V and 5 bases from J, the junction contained 10 bases not matched to a gene. The length of the CDR3 is 15 residues. CDR1 is SSHAT and CDR2 is FNYEAQ in the germline V gene (reference sequence). The CDR3 coding sequence is TGTGCCAGCAGTCAAAGCGGGATAGGGGACAATGAGCAGTTCTTC. Translated, it gives CASSQSGIGDNEQFF.

This clone was seen just once. The chain uses TRBV7-6 and TRBJ2-5; no definite D call. Trimming took 0 bases from V and 2 from J, leaving 13 bases between them. The germline CDR1 and CDR2 sequences are SGHVS and FNYEAQ. CDR3 length: 16 residues. The CDR3 protein is CASSLASYTQQETQYF. The CDR3 DNA follows: TGTGCCAGCAGCTTAGCGTCGTATACACAGCAAGAGACCCAGTACTTC.

A single count supports this clone. At the DNA level, this CDR3 is encoded by other sequences in the same sample as well. J is TRBJ1-1 and V is TRBV28, with TRBD1 matching 11 bases. This CDR3 comprises 16 residues. Germline CDR1 MDHEN, CDR2 SYDVKM. V shed 3 bases and J 0 bases; nucleotides not matched to a gene: 3. CDR3: CASSLRTGGLNTEAFF. In DNA, the CDR3 is TGTGCCAGCAGTTTGAGGACAGGGGGCCTGAACACTGAAGCTTTCTTT.

The genes are TRBV28 and TRBJ1-1, with D tentatively TRBD1 (5 bases). The CDR3 is 15 amino acids. Germline CDR1 is MDHEN and CDR2 is SYDVKM. Trimming removed 10 bases at V and 0 bases at J, with 18 bases between. The CDR3: CAMTAQGGLNTEAFF. CDR3 in DNA: TGTGCCATGACAGCACAAGGCGGACTGAACACTGAAGCTTTCTTT.

J is TRBJ1-6 and V is TRBV30, with TRBD1 as a possible D gene (5 bases). Trimming left V 0 bases short and J 9 bases short, with 12 bases between. The CDR3 is made up of 14 amino acids. Germline loops: CDR1 GTSNPN, CDR2 SVGIG (reference sequence). The CDR3 here is CAWSVVGTGSPLHF. In DNA form, the CDR3 reads TGTGCCTGGAGTGTAGTGGGCACAGGTTCACCCCTCCACTTT. Full variable domain (missing parts from reference TRBV30 and TRBJ1-6): SQTIHQWPATLVQPVGSPLSLECTVEGTSNPNLYWYRQAAGRGLQLLFYSVGIGQISSEVPQNLSASRPQDRQFILSSKKLLLSDSGFYLCAWSVVGTGSPLHFGNGTRLTVT.

Here the CDR3 DNA reads TGTGCCAGCATGGTTAGGGCTAGCAGCTACGAGCAGTACTTC. It specifies CASMVRASSYEQYF. This rearrangement joins TRBV6-5 to TRBJ2-7; a possible D gene is TRBD2 (5 bases). The CDR3 consists of 14 residues. Trimming stripped 7 bases from V and 3 bases from J, with 16 bases between. The germline V gene has CDR1 MNHEY and CDR2 SVGAGI.

The V call is TRBV6-5, the J call TRBJ1-1; D is uncertain. Trimming took off 5 bases at V and 6 bases at J, with 7 bases between the two ends. Germline V CDR1 and CDR2: MNHEY, SVGAGI. This CDR3 is 11 amino acids long. CDR3 coding DNA: TGTGCCAGCAGTCCCCCGGCTGAAGCTTTCTTT. Translation gives CASSPPAEAFF.

The rearrangement joins TRBV28 to TRBJ2-7; 8 bases are shared with TRBD2. Looked up from germline, CDR1 is MDHEN and CDR2 is SYDVKM. There are 15 residues in the CDR3. V shed 5 bases and J 4 bases; nucleotides not matched to a gene: 10. The CDR3 loop is CASSVKHSGGYEQYF. For the CDR3, the DNA is TGTGCCAGCAGTGTAAAACACAGCGGGGGATACGAGCAGTACTTC.

This clone was observed a few times. The CDR3 spells CASSSQGQASGNTIYF. The CDR3 bases are TGCGCCAGCAGCTCGCAGGGACAGGCATCTGGAAACACCATATATTTT. The V gene is TRBV5-1, the J gene TRBJ1-3; 8 positions agree with TRBD1. The CDR3 is 16 residues long. CDR1 and CDR2 (germline): SGHRS, YFSETQ. Trimming removed 3 bases from V and 1 base from J; junction bases left unmatched: 6.

The gene calls are TRBV7-2 and TRBJ2-3; 8 bases map to TRBD2. Germline lookup yields CDR1 SGHTA and CDR2 FQGNSA. V dropped 0 bases and J dropped 9; count of bases not matched to a gene: 11. The CDR3 totals 16 residues. In nucleotides, the CDR3 is TGTGCCAGCAGCTTAGCGCCGGGGGCGGGGGGCGGCACGCAGTATTTT. Encoded protein: CASSLAPGAGGGTQYF.

The chain links TRBV27 to TRBJ2-7, with a weak D call TRBD2 (5 bases). Trimming shortened V by 2 bases and J by 5 bases, and 16 bases separated the two germline ends. From germline, CDR1 is MNHEY and CDR2 SMNVEV (reference sequence). This CDR3 comprises 15 residues. The CDR3 sequence is CASSLVRGEVDEQYF. DNA for the CDR3: TGTGCCAGCAGTTTAGTTCGGGGTGAAGTGGACGAGCAGTACTTC.

The chain joins TRBV2 to TRBJ1-3, with 8 bases aligning to TRBD1. The length of the CDR3 is 15 residues. V lost 7 bases, J lost 4 bases, and 9 bases stayed unmatched. The germline V gene encodes CDR1 SNHLY and CDR2 FYNNEI. The CDR3 is CASMGQGAQGNTIYF. The CDR3 region has the DNA TGTGCCAGCATGGGTCAGGGGGCGCAAGGAAACACCATATATTTT.

This clone was observed a handful of times. The chain is built from TRBV4-1 and TRBJ1-5; D is unresolved. V dropped 2 bases and J dropped 9 bases, with 14 bases sitting between them. The germline gives CDR1 MGHRA, CDR2 YSYEKL. CDR3 length equals 14 residues. The CDR3 region is CASSQNGIGGPQHF. The DNA for the CDR3 is TGCGCCAGCAGCCAAAACGGGATAGGAGGGCCCCAGCATTTT.

V and J are TRBV7-2 and TRBJ2-7; 11 bases map to TRBD2. With 6 bases clipped from V and 3 bases from J, the junction kept 10 bases outside the gene matches. Germline loops: CDR1 SGHTA, CDR2 FQGNSA. The CDR3 is 16 amino acids. The CDR3 loop is CASSSRLAGLDYEQYF. DNA of the CDR3: TGTGCCAGCAGTTCCCGACTAGCGGGATTAGACTACGAGCAGTACTTC.

The V gene is TRBV19, the J gene TRBJ2-1, with D possibly being TRBD1 (5 bases). Germline CDR1 is LNHDA and CDR2 is SQIVND (reference sequence). The CDR3 has 15 residues. The germline V and J ends were trimmed by 6 bases and 5 bases, with 17 bases remaining between them. The CDR3 loop is CASSPRAGSNNEQFF. CDR3 nucleotides: TGTGCCAGTAGCCCCAGGGCAGGGTCGAACAATGAGCAGTTCTTC.

The CDR3 reads CASSYGQTPYEQYF. The CDR3 DNA is TGTGCCAGCAGCTACGGACAGACCCCATACGAGCAGTACTTC. The chain combines TRBV7-2 with TRBJ2-7, with TRBD1 as a possible D gene (6 bases). The CDR3 has 14 amino acids. V gave up 4 bases and J gave up 4 bases, with 14 bases separating them. Germline CDR1 SGHTA, CDR2 FQGNSA.

J is TRBJ1-6 and V is TRBV27; 9 bases are shared with TRBD1. The CDR3 has 15 amino acids. The V gene's germline CDR1 is MNHEY and CDR2 SMNVEV (reference sequence). Trimming cost V 8 bases and J 9 bases; bases outside gene matches: 11. This chain's CDR3 is CASRVSRDRASPLHF. In DNA form, the CDR3 reads TGTGCCAGCCGTGTATCCCGGGACAGGGCTTCACCCCTCCACTTT.

The V and J genes are TRBV5-1 and TRBJ2-3; D perhaps matches TRBD1 (5 bases). CDR3 length: 16 amino acids. CDR1 SGHRS and CDR2 YFSETQ come from the germline V gene. Deletions cut 0 bases from V and 0 bases from J, with 11 bases between. CDR3 residues: CASSLALQGSTDTQYF. The CDR3 DNA reads TGCGCCAGCAGCTTGGCCCTCCAGGGTAGCACAGATACGCAGTATTTT. Variable domain in full (rest from reference TRBV5-1 and TRBJ2-3): KAGVTQTPRYLIKTRGQQVTLSCSPISGHRSVSWYQQTPGQGLQFLFEYFSETQRNKGNFPGRFSGRQFSNSRSEMNVSTLELGDSALYLCASSLALQGSTDTQYFGPGTRLTVL.

The CDR3 nucleotides read TGTGCCAGCCGAAACCTTCAAAATCCGGGGACCCAGTACTTC. Amino acids: CASRNLQNPGTQYF. V is TRBV19 and J is TRBJ2-5; D not certain. Germline V gene data show CDR1 as LNHDA and CDR2 as SQIVND (reference sequence). The CDR3 contains 14 residues. With 9 bases removed from V and 7 bases from J, the gap between germline ends came to 21 bases.

The V gene is TRBV30, the J gene TRBJ1-2, with unresolved D. V lost 7 bases to trimming and J lost 4 bases, with 10 bases between them. The CDR3 sequence is 11 residues long. Germline V gene lookup returns CDR1 GTSNPN and CDR2 SVGIG (reference sequence). CDR3 sequence: CASYVTYGYTF. DNA for the CDR3: TGTGCCTCCTATGTAACCTATGGCTACACCTTC.

Only one count was recorded for this clone. The chain's CDR3 is CASSVDSSPYGYTF. CDR3 coding DNA: TGTGCCAGCAGCGTAGATAGCAGCCCCTATGGCTACACCTTC. V and J are TRBV9 and TRBJ1-2, with D unclear. The CDR3 has 14 amino acids. The V gene lost 0 bases and the J gene lost 4 bases, with 10 bases spanning the gap. Germline V gene lookup returns CDR1 SGDLS and CDR2 YYNGEE.

The rearrangement links TRBV28 to TRBJ1-6; TRBD1 aligns across 7 bases. The CDR3 totals 17 residues. Germline values: CDR1 MDHEN, CDR2 SYDVKM. The ends lost 3 bases at V and 9 bases at J; junction bases unmatched: 14. The CDR3 reads CASSFQWGKGQTSPLHF. For the CDR3, the DNA is TGTGCCAGCAGTTTTCAGTGGGGTAAGGGACAGACTTCACCCCTCCACTTT.

J is TRBJ2-7 and V is TRBV11-2; 7 nucleotides agree with TRBD2. V was pared by 1 base and J by 0 bases, with 6 bases of the junction left unmatched. CDR3 length: 16 residues. CDR1 and CDR2 from the germline V gene are SGHAT and FQNNGV. The CDR3 reads CASSLGRDYSSYEQYF. CDR3 nucleotides: TGTGCCAGCAGCTTAGGCCGGGACTACAGCTCCTACGAGCAGTACTTC. The whole variable domain, remainder taken from reference TRBV11-2 and TRBJ2-7, is EAGVAQSPRYKIIEKRQSVAFWCNPISGHATLYWYQQILGQGPKLLIQFQNNGVVDDSQLPKDRFSAERLKGVDSTLKIQPAKLEDSAVYLCASSLGRDYSSYEQYFGPGTRLTVT.

This chain links TRBV29-1 with TRBJ1-3, with D hard to call. Germline V gene lookup returns CDR1 SQVTM and CDR2 ANQGSEA. V was shortened by 5 bases and J by 2 bases, with 7 bases between the two germline ends. The CDR3 is 12 residues long. In DNA form, the CDR3 reads TGCAGCGTTTTAGAAGCTGGAAACACCATATATTTT. Its translation: CSVLEAGNTIYF.

This clone was seen a handful of times. V and J are TRBV4-2 and TRBJ1-1, with 10 positions matching TRBD1. This CDR3 is 15 amino acids long. Trimming removed 2 bases from V and 6 bases from J; junction bases left unmatched: 6. Germline CDR1 and CDR2: LGHNA and YNFKEQ. The CDR3 sequence is CASSQSGTGDPEAFF. The CDR3 bases are TGTGCCAGCAGCCAATCAGGGACAGGGGACCCTGAAGCTTTCTTT.